This T cell receptor (beta chain) was identified during a study of T-cell memory formation after mild COVID-19. Regarding the study as a whole: Cross-reactive memory seemingly joined, as some responding clones were found in pre-infection memory. Later expanders leaned toward CD4+, whereas clones contracting from day 15 to 85 were balanced CD4/CD8. Second-wave clones reaching peak frequency on day 37 lacked confirmed SARS-CoV-2 specificity.

The CDR3 runs to 15 residues. The V end lost 0 bases, the J end lost 7 bases, and 17 bases lay between the germline ends. CDR1 and CDR2 from the germline V gene are SGHRS and YFSETQ. With respect to this clonotype: What it binds is not known.

TCRdb reanalysed the 5' RACE reads using MiXCR and keeps one entry per CDR3 protein. This table holds 150,000 to 200,000 distinct CDR3 sequences, around 21% found once. The clonotype comes from an adult woman who had mild COVID-19 (a few samples of this study predate the infection). Cell type and time point are not known. The gene calls are TRBV5-1 and TRBJ2-7; maybe TRBD2 (5 bases). Sequenced material: PBMCs or a T cell subset sorted from them (not recorded which). CDR3 bases: TGCGCCAGCAGCTTGGTTGCTCATCCTCCGGGGGAGCAGTACTTC. Residues: CASSLVAHPPGEQYF.